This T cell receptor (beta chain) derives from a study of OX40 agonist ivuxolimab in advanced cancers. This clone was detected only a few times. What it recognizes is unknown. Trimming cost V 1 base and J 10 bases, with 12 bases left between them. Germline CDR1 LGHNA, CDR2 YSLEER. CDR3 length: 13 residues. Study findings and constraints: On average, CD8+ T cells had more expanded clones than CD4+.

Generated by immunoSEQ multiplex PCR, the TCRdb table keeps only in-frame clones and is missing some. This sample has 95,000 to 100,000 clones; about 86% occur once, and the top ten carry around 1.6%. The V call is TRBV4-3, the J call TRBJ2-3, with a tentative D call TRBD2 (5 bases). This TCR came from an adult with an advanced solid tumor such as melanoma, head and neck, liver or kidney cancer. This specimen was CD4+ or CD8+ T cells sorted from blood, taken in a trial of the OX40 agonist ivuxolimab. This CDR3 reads CASSQADFDAQYF. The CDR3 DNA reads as TGCGCCAGCAGCCAAGCGGACTTTGATGCGCAGTATTTT.